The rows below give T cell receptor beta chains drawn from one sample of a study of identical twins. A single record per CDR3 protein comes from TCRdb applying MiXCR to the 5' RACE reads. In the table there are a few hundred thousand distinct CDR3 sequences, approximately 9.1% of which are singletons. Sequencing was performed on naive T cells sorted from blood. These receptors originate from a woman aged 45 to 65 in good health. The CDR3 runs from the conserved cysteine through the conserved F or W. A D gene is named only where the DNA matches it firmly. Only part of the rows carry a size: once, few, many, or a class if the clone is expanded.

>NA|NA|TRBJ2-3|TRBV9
TGTGCCAGCCAGTTGGGGAACACAGATACGCAGTATTTT
CASQLGNTDTQYF
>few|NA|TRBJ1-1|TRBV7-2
TGTGCCAGCAGCTTAGATGGGGGGGGAAGAGCTTTCTTT
CASSLDGGGRAFF
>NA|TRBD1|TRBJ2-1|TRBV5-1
TGCGCCAGCAGCGGCGGGACAGGGGGCCCGGATGAGCAGTTCTTC
CASSGGTGGPDEQFF
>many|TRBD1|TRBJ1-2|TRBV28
TGTGCCAGCAGCGGGACAGTCTATGGCTACACCTTC
CASSGTVYGYTF
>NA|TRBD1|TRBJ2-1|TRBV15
TGTGCCACCAGCAGAGCCGGGACAGGGGACAATGAGCAGTTCTTC
CATSRAGTGDNEQFF
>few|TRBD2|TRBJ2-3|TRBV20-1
TGCAGTGCTAGACTAGCGGCGATCACAGATACGCAGTATTTT
CSARLAAITDTQYF
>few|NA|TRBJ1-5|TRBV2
TGTGCCAGCAGTGAAGCCCCCTCGGGGGCCAATCAGCCCCAGCATTTT
CASSEAPSGANQPQHF
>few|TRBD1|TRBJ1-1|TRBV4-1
TGCGCCAGCAGAGGGACAGGGAAAAACACTGAAGCTTTCTTT
CASRGTGKNTEAFF
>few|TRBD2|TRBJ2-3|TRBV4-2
TGTGCCAGCAGCCAAGTGGGAATAGCGGGAGGGCGGGAAGATACGCAGTATTTT
CASSQVGIAGGREDTQYF
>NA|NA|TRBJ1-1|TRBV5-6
TGTGCCAGCAGCCAGATGGGGGGGAACACTGAAGCTTTCTTT
CASSQMGGNTEAFF
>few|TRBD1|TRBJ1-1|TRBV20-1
TGCAGTGCTGTCCGGGACAGGGGGATATCCACTGAAGCTTTCTTT
CSAVRDRGISTEAFF
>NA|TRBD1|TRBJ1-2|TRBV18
TGTGCCAGCTCACCAGCCGGGACAGGGTTTGACTATGGCTACACCTTC
CASSPAGTGFDYGYTF
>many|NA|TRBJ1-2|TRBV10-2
TGCGCCAGCAGTGAGTCGGGTCGCATGGGCTACACCTTC
CASSESGRMGYTF
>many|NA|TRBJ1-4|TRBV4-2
TGTGCCAGCAGCCAAGGTCTCTCTCCATTCGTAAAACTGTTTTTT
CASSQGLSPFVKLFF
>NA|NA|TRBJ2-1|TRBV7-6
TGTGCCAGCAGCTTCCTAGCGTCGAGCCATGAGCAGTTCTTC
CASSFLASSHEQFF
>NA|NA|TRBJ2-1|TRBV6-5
TGTGCCAGCAGTTACTCGGGCGGGTCGGATGAGCAGTTCTTC
CASSYSGGSDEQFF
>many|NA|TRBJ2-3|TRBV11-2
TGTGCCAGCAGCCTCGGGAGCGCAGATACGCAGTATTTT
CASSLGSADTQYF
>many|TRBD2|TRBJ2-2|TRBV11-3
TGTGCCAGCAGCTTACTCGCGGGAGGAGGTACCGGGGAGCTGTTTTTT
CASSLLAGGGTGELFF
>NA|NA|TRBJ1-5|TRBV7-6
TGTGCCAGCAGCATGGCGGACGGTCAGCCCCAGCATTTT
CASSMADGQPQHF
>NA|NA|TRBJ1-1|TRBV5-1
TGCGCCAGCAGCACGACCCCAGGGGCGAAGAACACTGAAGCTTTCTTT
CASSTTPGAKNTEAFF
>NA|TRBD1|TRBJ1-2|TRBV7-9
TGTGCCAGCAGCTTGGGACAGCCTGACTATGGCTACACCTTC
CASSLGQPDYGYTF
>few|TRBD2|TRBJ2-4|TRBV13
TGTGCCAGCAGCAACAGGGCGGCTAGCGGGAGGGGAGCCAAAAACATTCAGTACTTC
CASSNRAASGRGAKNIQYF
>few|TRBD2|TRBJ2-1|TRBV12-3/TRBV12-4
TGTGCCAGCAGTCCTGTGTCGGGAGGGCCTAATGAGCAGTTCTTC
CASSPVSGGPNEQFF
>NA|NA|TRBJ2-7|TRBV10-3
TGTGCCATCAGTCCTTCGACGGCGTCGGGCTACGAGCAGTACTTC
CAISPSTASGYEQYF
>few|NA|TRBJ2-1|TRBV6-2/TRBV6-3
TGTGCCAGCAGTTACTCACAAGCGGGCAGGTACAATGAGCAGTTCTTC
CASSYSQAGRYNEQFF
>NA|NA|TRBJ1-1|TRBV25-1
TGTGCCAGCAGTCCGGAGGGTGGTATTCACACTGAAGCTTTCTTT
CASSPEGGIHTEAFF
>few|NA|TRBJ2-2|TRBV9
TGTGCCAGCAGACCGGGACTCATGAACACCGGGGAGCTGTTTTTT
CASRPGLMNTGELFF
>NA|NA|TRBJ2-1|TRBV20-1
TGCAGTGCTATAGGGGAGCTCGTGTACAATGAGCAGTTCTTC
CSAIGELVYNEQFF
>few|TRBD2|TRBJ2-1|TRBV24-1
TGTGCCACCAGTGATTCGGAAGCGGGAGTTCTTTACAATGAGCAGTTCTTC
CATSDSEAGVLYNEQFF
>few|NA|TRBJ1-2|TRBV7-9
TGTGCCAGCAGCTCCTTGGGGAGGACAGACCCTTATGGCTACACCTTC
CASSSLGRTDPYGYTF
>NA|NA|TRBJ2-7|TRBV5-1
TGCGCCAGCAGCTTGTCGACAACCTCCCCCTACGAGCAGTACTTC
CASSLSTTSPYEQYF
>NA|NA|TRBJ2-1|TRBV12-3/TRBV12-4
TGTGCCAGCAGTTTAGCTCCAAGTAATGAGCAGTTCTTC
CASSLAPSNEQFF
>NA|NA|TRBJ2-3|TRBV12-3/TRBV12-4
TGTGCCAGCAGTTTACCGGGATCCGCAGATACGCAGTATTTT
CASSLPGSADTQYF
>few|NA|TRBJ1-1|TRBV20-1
TGCAGTGCCCTTAGTATCACTGAAGCTTTCTTT
CSALSITEAFF
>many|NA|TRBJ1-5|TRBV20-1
TGCAGTGCCACCTTACAAAGCCTAAGTCAGCCCCAGCATTTT
CSATLQSLSQPQHF
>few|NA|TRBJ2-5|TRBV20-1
TGCAGTGCTAGAAGTCCATCGGGAGAAGAGACCCAGTACTTC
CSARSPSGEETQYF
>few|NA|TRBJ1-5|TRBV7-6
TGTGCCAGCAGCTTTTCTGAAGGCAATCAGCCCCAGCATTTT
CASSFSEGNQPQHF
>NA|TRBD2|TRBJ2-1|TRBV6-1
TGTGCCAGCAGTGAAATGGCTAGCGGGAGGGATGAGCAGTTCTTC
CASSEMASGRDEQFF
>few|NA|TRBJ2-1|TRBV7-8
TGTGCCAGCAGCTTAGACAGGATTAGCTCCTACAATGAGCAGTTCTTC
CASSLDRISSYNEQFF
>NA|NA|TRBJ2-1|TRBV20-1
TGCAGTGCTAGAGCAGGCGGGCGATACCATGAGCAGTTCTTC
CSARAGGRYHEQFF
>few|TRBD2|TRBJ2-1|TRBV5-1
TGCGCCAGCAGCGAAAGGACTAGCGGAGGCTACAATGAGCAGTTCTTC
CASSERTSGGYNEQFF
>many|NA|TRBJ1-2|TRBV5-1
TGCGCCAGCAGCTTAGAGGGTTTGGACTATGGCTACACCTTC
CASSLEGLDYGYTF